These 30 T cell receptor beta chains originate from one sample sequenced in a study of tumor-infiltrating lymphocytes in primary liver carcinoma. The source material, 20-30 mg of unsorted bulk tissue, was used to co-extract RNA and DNA. Reverse transcription of approximately 0.55 ug total RNA with a constant-region primer produced TCR beta cDNA. Library construction for TCR beta comprised three nested multiplex PCR rounds performed with slightly modified ARM-PCR. Use of TRBV1-TRBV30 forward primers with a C-beta reverse primer characterized the first two PCR rounds, which lasted about 10 cycles each. TCRdb used MiXCR to reprocess the multiplex PCR reads, holding one entry per CDR3 protein. The sample yields roughly 20,000 distinct CDR3 sequences, around three quarters seen once. Sequenced material: liver tumor tissue from sampling region 1. Subset in this sample: tumor region T1, superior pole. The origin of the receptors is a man between 35 and 55 years old with primary liver carcinoma and hepatitis B virus infection.

V is TRBV10-2 and J is TRBJ1-2, with D possibly TRBD1 on 5 matching bases. This CDR3 comprises 21 residues. Germline V gives CDR1 WSHSY, CDR2 SAAADI. Trimming left V 2 bases short and J 5 bases short, with 33 bases between. The CDR3 sequence: CASSEALVSGGSRRSGYGYTF. The CDR3 DNA reads as TGCGCCAGCAGTGAGGCCTTAGTGTCGGGGGGTAGCCGAAGATCGGGTTATGGCTACACCTTC.

With regard to this clonotype: A much bigger clone sits one base away, suggesting this may be a read error. In nucleotides, the CDR3 is TGTGCCAGCAGCTCCAAACCCGGGGTCCCCTACAATGAGCAGTTCTTC. This translates into CASSSKPGVPYNEQFF. This rearrangement joins TRBV11-1 to TRBJ2-1, with TRBD2 as a possible D gene (5 bases). This CDR3 is built from 16 residues. The V gene lost 4 bases and the J gene lost 2 bases, with 15 bases spanning the gap. The germline CDR1 and CDR2 sequences are SGHAT and FQDESV (reference sequence). Filled out from reference TRBV11-1 and TRBJ2-1, the complete variable domain reads EAEVAQSPRYKITEKSQAVAFWCDPISGHATLYWYRQILGQGPELLVQFQDESVVDDSQLPKDRFSAERLKGVDSTLKIQPAELGDSAMYLCASSSKPGVPYNEQFFGPGTRLTVL.

Only a few counts were recorded for this clonotype. The chain carries TRBV11-2 and TRBJ2-5; D might be TRBD2 (5 bases). CDR1 and CDR2 from the germline V gene are SGHAT and FQNNGV. This CDR3 contains 18 residues. CDR3 DNA sequence: TGTGCTAACAGCTTAGCGAGGCTAACCCTGGGAAAAAAAGAGACCCAGTACTTC. Translation: CANSLARLTLGKKETQYF.

Notes on this clonotype: The CDR3 ends on some other residue instead of the conserved phenylalanine or tryptophan, so this is likely a read error. The chain combines TRBV6-2 or TRBV6-3 with TRBJ1-1; D is ambiguous. This CDR3 contains 14 residues. Germline V gene sequence: CDR1 MNHEY, CDR2 SVGEGT. The germline V and J ends were trimmed by 2 bases and 7 bases, with 14 bases remaining between them. The CDR3, as DNA: TGTGCCAGCAGTTACCCAGAGCTGAACGATGAAGCTTTCTCT. Its protein product is CASSYPELNDEAFS.

Comments on this clonotype: The junction and the germline gene differ at one end; a read error may be behind it. V is TRBV7-8 and J is TRBJ2-7; D ambiguous. This CDR3 region has 13 residues. Germline values: CDR1 SGHVS, CDR2 FQNEAQ. CDR3 nucleotide sequence: TGTGCCAGCAGCTTTGACTCCGCCGACGAGCGGTACTTC. Protein: CASSFDSADERYF.

Comment on this clonotype: It may be a read error: a sequence one base away is much more abundant. A read error is likely, as this CDR3 ends without the conserved phenylalanine or tryptophan. The gene calls are TRBV30 and TRBJ1-2; 8 bases align to TRBD1. The CDR3 sequence is 14 residues long. Germline V gene sequence: CDR1 GTSNPN, CDR2 SVGIG (reference sequence). In DNA, the CDR3 is TGTGCCCGGAGTGACGTAGGACAGGGAGATGGCTACACCCTC. As protein: CARSDVGQGDGYTL.

This chain connects TRBV11-2 to TRBJ2-7; the D gene is possibly TRBD2 (5 bases). This CDR3 region has 15 residues. CDR1 is SGHAT and CDR2 is FQNNGV in the germline V gene. The CDR3 here is CVSNLESGISGEQYF. In DNA, the CDR3 is TGTGTCAGTAACTTAGAGTCCGGGATCTCTGGCGAGCAGTACTTC.

Notes on this clonotype: Germline is not matched at one junction end, which may reflect a read error. The chain uses TRBV10-2 and TRBJ1-1; D is undetermined. This CDR3 is built from 15 residues. Germline V CDR1 and CDR2: WSHSY, SAAADI. This CDR3 reads CTSGESSAANTEAFF. The CDR3 nucleotides read TGCACCAGCGGTGAGTCCTCTGCGGCGAACACTGAAGCTTTCTTT.

For this clonotype: The junction departs from the called germline gene at one end, perhaps through a read error. The chain couples TRBV11-2 to TRBJ2-1; D gene unclear. Germline V CDR1 and CDR2: SGHAT, FQNNGV. This CDR3 region has 14 residues. This CDR3 reads CANGSYRLVSEQFF. CDR3 DNA: TGTGCCAACGGCTCATACCGGCTAGTTAGTGAGCAGTTCTTT. Full variable domain (rest looked up from reference TRBV11-2 and TRBJ2-1): EAGVAQSPRYKIIEKRQSVAFWCNPISGHATLYWYQQILGQGPKLLIQFQNNGVVDDSQLPKDRFSAERLKGVDSTLKIQPAKLEDSAVYLCANGSYRLVSEQFFGPGTRLTVL.

Details on this clonotype: The junction does not match germline at one end; this may be a read error. The chain couples TRBV11-3 to TRBJ2-1; 14 positions agree with TRBD2. This CDR3 has 16 residues. The germline gives CDR1 SGHNT, CDR2 YENEEA. CDR3 sequence reads: CVSSLSGTSGRCEQFF. The CDR3 DNA follows: TGTGTCAGCAGCTTATCAGGGACTAGCGGGAGATGTGAGCAGTTCTTC.

Details on this clonotype: The CDR3 does not end in the conserved phenylalanine or tryptophan, so this is likely a read error. J is TRBJ2-6 and V is TRBV4-1; D might be TRBD1 (6 bases). V was clipped by 6 bases and J by 4 bases, with 28 bases between them. The V gene's germline CDR1 is MGHRA and CDR2 YSYEKL. The CDR3 runs 20 residues. CDR3 sequence: CASSQVPGHPPRVGANVLTL. The CDR3 DNA follows: TGCGCCAGCAGTCAGGTACCGGGACACCCGCCTAGGGTCGGGGCCAACGTCCTGACTCTC.

This clonotype was observed at least ten times. V usage is TRBV11-2 and J usage is TRBJ1-2, with 7 bases fitting TRBD1. Germline loops: CDR1 SGHAT, CDR2 FQNNGV. The J segment lost 9 bases and the V segment lost 7 bases, leaving 11 bases of the junction unmatched. The CDR3 loop spans 13 amino acids. This chain's CDR3 is CASTQGGGGSYTF. CDR3 DNA: TGTGCCAGCACTCAGGGGGGGGGTGGAAGCTACACCTTC.

About this clonotype itself: The missing conserved phenylalanine or tryptophan at the end of this CDR3 makes a read error likely. This sequence joins TRBV6-2 or TRBV6-3 and TRBJ2-3; D not resolved. The CDR3 has 14 amino acids. CDR1 and CDR2 (germline): MNHEY, SVGEGT. The CDR3 loop reads CTSSPDLHRDTQYY. The CDR3 DNA sequence: TGTACCAGCAGTCCCGACTTACACAGAGATACGCAGTATTAT.

J is TRBJ1-5 and V is TRBV6-5; the D gene is possibly TRBD1 (5 bases). This CDR3 has 14 amino acids. Germline-derived CDR1 and CDR2 are MNHEY and SVGAGI. The V gene lost 6 bases and the J gene lost 2 bases, with 11 bases spanning the gap. CDR3 coding DNA: TGTGCCAGCAGGGGGGGAGGTTGCAATCAGCCCCAGCATTTT. Its protein is CASRGGGCNQPQHF.

Remarks on this clonotype: One junction end does not reproduce the germline sequence, and a read error may be involved. The chain is built from TRBV10-3 and TRBJ2-7; D call uncertain. The CDR3 totals 12 residues. Germline V lookup: CDR1 ENHRY, CDR2 SYGVKD. For the CDR3, the DNA is TGTGCCATTACTGAAGCCGGGCAAGAGCACTACTTC. This gives the protein CAITEAGQEHYF.

This clonotype occurred once. The chain links TRBV11-2 to TRBJ2-7, with TRBD2 as a possible D gene (5 bases). V was clipped by 0 bases and J by 6 bases, with 15 bases between them. The CDR3 covers 15 residues. In germline, CDR1 is SGHAT, CDR2 FQNNGV. CDR3 amino acids: CASSLDSGISCEQYF. The CDR3 DNA reads TGTGCCAGCAGCTTAGACTCCGGGATCTCTTGCGAGCAGTACTTC.

On this clonotype itself: Mismatch with germline at one junction end may stem from a read error. DNA for the CDR3: TGTGCCAGCGCAGAAGCCTACAATGAGCGGTTCTTC. It encodes CASAEAYNERFF. The chain uses TRBV11-1 and TRBJ2-1, with D unclear. The CDR3 has 12 residues. Per the germline V gene, CDR1 is SGHAT and CDR2 is FQDESV (reference sequence).

On this clonotype: The conserved final phenylalanine or tryptophan is absent from the CDR3, which likely points to a read error. It is unclear where the CDR3 begins or ends on the DNA, so no DNA is shown, and the CDR3 is as TCRdb lists it. V gene TRBV6-5 combines with J gene TRBJ1-2; the table's TRBD1 call for D was not verified on the DNA. CDR1 and CDR2 from the germline V gene are MNHEY and SVGAGI. Both ends counted, the CDR3 spans 17 residues. CDR3 loop: CASSFQSTGGNNYGFTI.

Comments on this clonotype: The junction and the germline gene differ at one end; a read error may be behind it. This chain connects TRBV11-2 to TRBJ2-1, with D hard to call. CDR3 length: 14 residues. Germline CDR1 reads SGHAT; CDR2 reads FQNNGV. This CDR3 reads CASNLYRLVSVQFF. CDR3 bases: TGTGCCAGCAACTTATACCGGTTAGTTAGTGTGCAGTTCTTC.

Worth noting for this clonotype: A read error is possible here, since a much larger clone lies one base away. This chain joins TRBV11-2 and TRBJ2-3, with D perhaps TRBD1 (6 bases). The CDR3 contains 16 residues. Germline CDR1 and CDR2: SGHAT and FQNNGV. The CDR3 region is CASCLVAGVGTDTQYF. The DNA for the CDR3 is TGTGCCAGCTGCTTAGTGGCAGGGGTAGGCACAGATACGCAGTATTTT.

A word on this clonotype: Germline is not matched at one junction end, which may reflect a read error. V and J are TRBV11-2 and TRBJ1-4; no firm D call. There are 19 residues in the CDR3. Germline CDR1 is SGHAT and CDR2 is FQNNGV. As DNA, the CDR3 is TGTGCCTGCAGCCCGAAGCGTCAAAGGACGTTCGCGACTAATGAAAAACTGTTTTTT. Its translation: CACSPKRQRTFATNEKLFF. Filled out from reference TRBV11-2 and TRBJ1-4, the complete variable domain reads EAGVAQSPRYKIIEKRQSVAFWCNPISGHATLYWYQQILGQGPKLLIQFQNNGVVDDSQLPKDRFSAERLKGVDSTLKIQPAKLEDSAVYLCACSPKRQRTFATNEKLFFGSGTQLSVL.

As for this clonotype: This may stem from a read error, because a much larger clone lies one nucleotide away. This chain joins TRBV11-2 and TRBJ2-2; TRBD2 is a possible D gene (5 bases). Germline loops: CDR1 SGHAT, CDR2 FQNNGV. The CDR3 length is 15 residues. The CDR3 protein is CASSLRLGNTGELLF. The CDR3, as DNA: TGTGCCAGCAGCTTACGTCTTGGGAACACCGGGGAGCTGTTATTT.

Remarks on this clonotype: A junction boundary mismatches the germline segment, possibly from a read error. The chain combines TRBV11-2 with TRBJ1-1, with 7 bases that match TRBD1. The CDR3 contains 16 residues. Germline assignment: CDR1 SGHAT and CDR2 FQNNGV. In DNA form, the CDR3 reads TGTCCCAGCAGCCCACCCAGGGGGTTGGCGAACACTGAAGCTTTCTTT. It yields the protein CPSSPPRGLANTEAFF.

On this clonotype: This is likely a read error, given that the CDR3 carries no conserved phenylalanine or tryptophan at its end. This chain connects TRBV5-5 to TRBJ2-1; D remains ambiguous. The germline V gene encodes CDR1 SGHKS and CDR2 YYEKEE (reference sequence). The CDR3 length is 15 residues. This CDR3 reads CAGSLIPGRYNEQFS. The CDR3, as DNA: TGTGCCGGCAGCTTGATTCCCGGACGGTACAATGAGCAGTTCTCC.

The chain combines TRBV4-2 with TRBJ2-3, with TRBD2 identical over 10 bases. The CDR3 is 18 residues long. Germline trimming cut 1 base from V and 7 bases from J; bases unmatched to any gene: 14. Germline values: CDR1 LGHNA, CDR2 YNFKEQ. CDR3 sequence: CASSQVSLLAGATYTQYF. CDR3 sequence (DNA): TGTGCCAGCAGCCAAGTGTCGCTTCTAGCGGGGGCGACATATACGCAGTATTTT.

As regards this clonotype: This may be a read error, as it is one base from a much larger clone. This chain uses TRBV5-8 with TRBJ1-2, with 9 bases that match TRBD1. The CDR3 is 13 residues long. In germline, CDR1 is SGHTS, CDR2 YDEGEE. The CDR3 sequence: CANSLGQGGGYTF. The CDR3 region has the DNA TGTGCCAACAGCCTGGGACAGGGAGGCGGCTACACCTTC.

This clonotype was seen repeatedly, ten times or more. A junction end diverges from the germline sequence, so it may reflect a read error. The rearrangement links TRBV11-2 to TRBJ2-7, with D perhaps matching TRBD2 (5 bases). The CDR3 sequence is 11 residues long. Germline CDR1 is SGHAT and CDR2 is FQNNGV. The CDR3 coding sequence is TGTGCCAGCAAGGCGGGCTACGAGCAATACTTC. Its protein product is CASKAGYEQYF.

A word on this clonotype: A read error may account for a junction end that differs from germline. The genes are TRBV6-5 and TRBJ2-6; D may be TRBD2 (6 bases). Germline V gene data show CDR1 as MNHEY and CDR2 as SVGAGI. The CDR3 covers 13 residues. The CDR3 DNA sequence: TGTGCCAACACCGAGTGGAGGGCCGACGTCCTGACTTTC. It encodes CANTEWRADVLTF.

Remarks on this clonotype: One end of the junction is discordant with germline, which a read error may explain. The chain employs TRBV11-2 and TRBJ1-4; no definite D call. Germline values: CDR1 SGHAT, CDR2 FQNNGV. The CDR3 extends over 15 amino acids. The CDR3 DNA reads as TGTGCCAGCAGCTTAGACGGATCCGCTAATGAAGAACTGTTTTTT. Its translation: CASSLDGSANEELFF.

This clonotype was recorded once. CDR3 DNA: TGTGCCATTTGGCACACTAGCGGTGCTAGCACAGATACGCAGTATTTT. As protein: CAIWHTSGASTDTQYF. V is TRBV10-3 and J is TRBJ2-3; 8 positions match TRBD2. From germline, CDR1 is ENHRY and CDR2 SYGVKD. V was clipped by 9 bases and J by 0 bases; unmatched bases: 11. The CDR3 spans 16 residues.